Listed here are 13 T cell receptor beta chains from one sample, sequenced in a study of T-cell reconstitution after alpha-beta-depleted transplantation in children. Preparation of the TCRbeta library used unique molecular identifiers. Each CDR3 protein is one row after TCRdb ran MiXCR on the PCR reads. In the table there are approximately 240,000 distinct CDR3 sequences, about 8.8% of which are singletons. This sample comprised PBMCs from the stem cell graft donor, obtained from the stem cell graft. The receptors were sampled from a human donor who donated a stem cell graft to a child with SCID.

This clonotype was seen ten or more times. The CDR3 coding sequence is TGCGCCAGCAGCACCGGGACATCGCAGGGGATGGATACGCAGTATTTT. This gives the protein CASSTGTSQGMDTQYF. V is TRBV5-1 and J is TRBJ2-3, with a tentative D call TRBD1 (6 bases). The CDR3 length is 16 residues. Germline assignment: CDR1 SGHRS and CDR2 YFSETQ. V was cut by 4 bases and J by 6 bases, with 21 bases left in between.

This sequence joins TRBV19 and TRBJ2-1; D uncertain. V lost 3 bases and J 4 bases, leaving 7 bases between the germline ends. The CDR3 totals 13 residues. Germline CDR1 LNHDA, CDR2 SQIVND (reference sequence). The CDR3 DNA follows: TGTGCCAGTAGTATGGGCAAGTACAATGAGCAGTTCTTC. It specifies CASSMGKYNEQFF.

This clonotype was picked up many times. V gene TRBV5-1 combines with J gene TRBJ2-7; 8 bases fit TRBD1. This CDR3 has 13 residues. The germline CDR1 and CDR2 sequences are SGHRS and YFSETQ. V was clipped by 4 bases and J by 3 bases; unmatched bases: 3. In nucleotides, the CDR3 is TGCGCCAGCAGCGTGACAGGGGACTACGAGCAGTACTTC. It encodes CASSVTGDYEQYF.

This clonotype was seen many times. The rearrangement joins TRBV12-3 or TRBV12-4 to TRBJ2-7, with a tentative D call TRBD1 (6 bases). CDR3 length: 15 residues. The V end was cut by 3 bases, the J end by 1 base, with 13 bases between. The CDR3 nucleotides are TGTGCCAGCAGTTTTGCTGGGGGCGAGTCCTACGAGCAGTACTTC. It is translated as CASSFAGGESYEQYF.

With respect to this clonotype: A read error is possible here, since a much larger clone lies one base away. This chain joins TRBV20-1 and TRBJ1-2, with D possibly TRBD1 on 5 matching bases. CDR1 DFQATT and CDR2 SNEGSKA come from the germline V gene (reference sequence). The CDR3 sequence is 12 residues long. Deletions cut 3 bases from V and 8 bases from J, with 13 bases between. The CDR3 nucleotides are TGCAGTGCTAGCAAGCAGGGATACGGCTACACCTTC. It is translated as CSASKQGYGYTF.

The sample holds a few counts of this clonotype. This sequence joins TRBV28 and TRBJ2-7; D not certain. The germline V and J ends were trimmed by 2 bases and 7 bases, with 12 bases remaining between them. The CDR3 contains 13 residues. CDR1 MDHEN and CDR2 SYDVKM come from the germline V gene. The CDR3 protein is CASSLNTPREQYF. CDR3 bases: TGTGCCAGCAGTTTAAACACCCCTAGGGAGCAGTACTTC.

This clonotype showed up many times. As DNA, the CDR3 is TGTGCCAGCAGCTTACGGCTTTTGGGTACAACACGGCCCTACGAGCAGTACTTC. This translates into CASSLRLLGTTRPYEQYF. The chain joins TRBV7-8 to TRBJ2-7; no definite D call. Looked up from germline, CDR1 is SGHVS and CDR2 is FQNEAQ. The CDR3 totals 18 residues. With 2 bases removed from V and 2 bases from J, the gap between germline ends came to 22 bases.

This clonotype has at least ten counts. This chain connects TRBV5-1 to TRBJ2-1; tentatively, D is TRBD1 (6 bases). The germline V gene encodes CDR1 SGHRS and CDR2 YFSETQ. This CDR3 is 14 amino acids long. The germline V and J ends were trimmed by 0 bases and 12 bases, with 16 bases remaining between them. DNA for the CDR3: TGCGCCAGCAGCTTGGAAAATTCGGGGACAAGGCAGTTCTTC. Encoded protein: CASSLENSGTRQFF.

This clonotype has ten or more counts. The chain links TRBV7-2 to TRBJ2-3, with 8 bases lining up with TRBD1. CDR1 is SGHTA and CDR2 is FQGNSA in the germline V gene. With 1 base clipped from V and 3 bases from J, the junction kept 6 bases outside the gene matches. CDR3 length equals 16 residues. CDR3 region: CASSLDPGGVTDTQYF. The CDR3 region has the DNA TGTGCCAGCAGCTTAGACCCAGGGGGCGTGACAGATACGCAGTATTTT. Based on the CDR3 plus reference TRBV7-2 and TRBJ2-3, the full variable domain is GAGVSQSPSNKVTEKGKDVELRCDPISGHTALYWYRQSLGQGLEFLIYFQGNSAPDKSGLPSDRFSAERTGGSVSTLTIQRTQQEDSAVYLCASSLDPGGVTDTQYFGPGTRLTVL.

This clonotype was counted ten times or more. V is TRBV4-3 and J is TRBJ1-4, with D uncertain. Germline CDR1 reads LGHNA; CDR2 reads YSLEER. Trimming took off 1 base at V and 5 bases at J, with 11 bases between the two ends. This CDR3 comprises 15 residues. The CDR3 DNA sequence: TGCGCCAGCAGCCAAGTTTCAGGTTGGAATGAAAAACTGTTTTTT. Amino acid sequence: CASSQVSGWNEKLFF.

Turning to this clonotype: A much more abundant neighbour one base away suggests this may be a read error. The CDR3 DNA sequence: TGCGCCAGCAGCCAAGTTACAGGGAGCTATGGCGACACCTTC. Amino acids: CASSQVTGSYGDTF. The genes are TRBV4-3 and TRBJ1-2, with D perhaps TRBD1 (6 bases). CDR1 is LGHNA and CDR2 is YSLEER in the germline V gene. This CDR3 spans 14 amino acids.

This clonotype was seen many times. The V gene is TRBV5-1, the J gene TRBJ2-7; TRBD1 matches 7 bases. Germline trimming cut 3 bases from V and 5 bases from J; bases unmatched to any gene: 14. Per the germline V gene, CDR1 is SGHRS and CDR2 is YFSETQ. The CDR3 has 16 residues. The CDR3 loop is CASSSFRQGSSDEQYF. The DNA for the CDR3 is TGCGCCAGCAGCTCATTTAGACAGGGCAGTAGCGACGAGCAGTACTTC.

This clonotype was found many times. V and J are TRBV5-1 and TRBJ2-4; unclear D gene. Per germline, CDR1 SGHRS and CDR2 YFSETQ. V lost 3 bases and J 0 bases, leaving 13 bases between the germline ends. The CDR3 runs 16 residues. CDR3 in DNA: TGCGCCAGCAGCTACGGGTTGGCCCTAGCCAAAAACATTCAGTACTTC. Encoded protein: CASSYGLALAKNIQYF.